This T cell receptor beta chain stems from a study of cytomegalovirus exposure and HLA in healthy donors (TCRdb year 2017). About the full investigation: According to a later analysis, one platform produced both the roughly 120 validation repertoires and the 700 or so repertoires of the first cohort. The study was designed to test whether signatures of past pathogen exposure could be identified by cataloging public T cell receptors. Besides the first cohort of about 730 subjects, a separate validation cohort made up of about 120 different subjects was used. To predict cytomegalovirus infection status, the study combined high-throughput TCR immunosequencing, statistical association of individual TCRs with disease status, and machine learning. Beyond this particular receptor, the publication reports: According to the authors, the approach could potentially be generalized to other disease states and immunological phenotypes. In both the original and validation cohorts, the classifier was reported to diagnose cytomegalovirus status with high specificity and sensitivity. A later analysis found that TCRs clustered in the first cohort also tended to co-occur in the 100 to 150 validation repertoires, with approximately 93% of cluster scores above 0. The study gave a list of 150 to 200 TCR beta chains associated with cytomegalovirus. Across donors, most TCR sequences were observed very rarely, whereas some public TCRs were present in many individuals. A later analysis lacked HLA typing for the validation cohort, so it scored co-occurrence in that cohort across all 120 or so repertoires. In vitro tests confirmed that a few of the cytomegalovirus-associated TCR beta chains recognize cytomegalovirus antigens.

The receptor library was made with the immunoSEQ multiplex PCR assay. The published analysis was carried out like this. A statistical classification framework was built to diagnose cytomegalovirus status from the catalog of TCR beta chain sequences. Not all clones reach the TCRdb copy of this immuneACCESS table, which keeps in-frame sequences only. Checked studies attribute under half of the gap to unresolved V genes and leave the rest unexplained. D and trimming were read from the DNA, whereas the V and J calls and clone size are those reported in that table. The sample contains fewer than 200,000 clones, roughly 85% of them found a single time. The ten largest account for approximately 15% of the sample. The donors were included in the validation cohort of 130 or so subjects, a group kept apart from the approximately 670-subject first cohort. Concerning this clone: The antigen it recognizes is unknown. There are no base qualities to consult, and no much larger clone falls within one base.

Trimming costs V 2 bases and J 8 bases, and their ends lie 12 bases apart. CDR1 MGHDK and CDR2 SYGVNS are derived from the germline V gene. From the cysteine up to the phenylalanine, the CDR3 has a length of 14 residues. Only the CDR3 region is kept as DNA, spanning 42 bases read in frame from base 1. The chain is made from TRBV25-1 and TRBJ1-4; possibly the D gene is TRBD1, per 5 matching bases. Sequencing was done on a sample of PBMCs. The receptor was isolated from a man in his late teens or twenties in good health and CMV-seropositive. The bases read TGTGCCAGCAGTGAAGTTATGGGGCACGAAAAACTGTTTTTT. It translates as CASSEVMGHEKLFF.